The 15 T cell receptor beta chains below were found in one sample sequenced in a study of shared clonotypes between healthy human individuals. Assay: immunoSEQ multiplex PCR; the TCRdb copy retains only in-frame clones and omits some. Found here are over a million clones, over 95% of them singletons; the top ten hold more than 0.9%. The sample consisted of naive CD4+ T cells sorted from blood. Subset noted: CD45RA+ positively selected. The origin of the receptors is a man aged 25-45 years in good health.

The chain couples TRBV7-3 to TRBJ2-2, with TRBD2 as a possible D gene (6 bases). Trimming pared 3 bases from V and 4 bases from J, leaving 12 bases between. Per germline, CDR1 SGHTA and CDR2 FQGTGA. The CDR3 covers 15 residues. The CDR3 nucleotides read TGTGCCAGCAGCTTGCCGGGACTCACCACCGGGGAGCTGTTTTTT. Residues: CASSLPGLTTGELFF.

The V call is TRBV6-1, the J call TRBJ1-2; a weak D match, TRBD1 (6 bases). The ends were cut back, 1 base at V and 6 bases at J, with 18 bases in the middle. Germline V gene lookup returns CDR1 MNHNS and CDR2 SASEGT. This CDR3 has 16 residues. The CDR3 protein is CASSEEPLGGGNGYTF. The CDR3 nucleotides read TGTGCCAGCAGTGAAGAACCCTTAGGAGGGGGGAATGGCTACACCTTC.

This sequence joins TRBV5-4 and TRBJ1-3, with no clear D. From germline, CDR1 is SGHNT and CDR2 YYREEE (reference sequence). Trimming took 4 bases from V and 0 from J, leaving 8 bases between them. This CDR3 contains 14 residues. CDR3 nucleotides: TGTGCCAGCAGCGTACGGAGCTCTGGAAACACCATATATTTT. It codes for CASSVRSSGNTIYF.

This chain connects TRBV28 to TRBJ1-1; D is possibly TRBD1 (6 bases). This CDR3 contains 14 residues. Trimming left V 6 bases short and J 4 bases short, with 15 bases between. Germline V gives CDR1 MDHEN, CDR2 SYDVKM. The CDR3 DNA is TGTGCCAGCAGCTCTGTAGGGGGTAGCACTGAAGCTTTCTTT. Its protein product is CASSSVGGSTEAFF.

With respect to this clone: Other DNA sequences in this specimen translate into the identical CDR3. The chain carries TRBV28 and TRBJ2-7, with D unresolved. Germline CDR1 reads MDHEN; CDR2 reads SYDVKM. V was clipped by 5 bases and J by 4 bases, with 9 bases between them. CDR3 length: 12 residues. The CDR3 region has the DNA TGTGCCAGCAGTCTTTATTTATACGAGCAGTACTTC. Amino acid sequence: CASSLYLYEQYF.

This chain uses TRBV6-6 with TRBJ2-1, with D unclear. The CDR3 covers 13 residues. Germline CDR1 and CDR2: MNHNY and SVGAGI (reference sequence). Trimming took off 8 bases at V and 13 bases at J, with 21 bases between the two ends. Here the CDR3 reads CASEWRRAQSQFF. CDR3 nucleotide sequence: TGTGCCAGCGAGTGGCGCCGGGCGCAATCCCAGTTCTTC.

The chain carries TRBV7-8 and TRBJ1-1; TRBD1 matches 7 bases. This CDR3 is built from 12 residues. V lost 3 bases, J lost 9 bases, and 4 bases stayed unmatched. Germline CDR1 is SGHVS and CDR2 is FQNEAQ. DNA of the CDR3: TGTGCCAGCAGCTTGCAGGGACAGCAAGCTTTCTTT. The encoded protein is CASSLQGQQAFF.

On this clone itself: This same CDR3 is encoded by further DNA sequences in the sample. The CDR3 sequence: CASSLLASGANVLTF. The CDR3 DNA is TGTGCCAGCAGCTTACTGGCCTCTGGGGCCAACGTCCTGACTTTC. The genes are TRBV28 and TRBJ2-6; D uncertain. Trimming shortened V by 6 bases and J by 0 bases, and 9 bases separated the two germline ends. This CDR3 contains 15 residues. Germline V gene data show CDR1 as MDHEN and CDR2 as SYDVKM.

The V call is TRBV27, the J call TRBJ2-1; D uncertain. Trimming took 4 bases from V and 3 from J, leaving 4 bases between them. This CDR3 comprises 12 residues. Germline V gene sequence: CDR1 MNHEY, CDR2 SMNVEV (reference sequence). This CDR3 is CASSSVYNEQFF. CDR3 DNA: TGTGCCAGCAGTTCCGTCTACAATGAGCAGTTCTTC.

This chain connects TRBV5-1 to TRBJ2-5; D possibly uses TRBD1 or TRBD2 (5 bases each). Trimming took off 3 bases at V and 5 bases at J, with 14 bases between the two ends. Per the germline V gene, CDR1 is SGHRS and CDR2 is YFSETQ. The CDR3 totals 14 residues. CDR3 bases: TGCGCCAGCAGCTGGGGACGAAAAGAGGAGACCCAGTACTTC. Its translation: CASSWGRKEETQYF.

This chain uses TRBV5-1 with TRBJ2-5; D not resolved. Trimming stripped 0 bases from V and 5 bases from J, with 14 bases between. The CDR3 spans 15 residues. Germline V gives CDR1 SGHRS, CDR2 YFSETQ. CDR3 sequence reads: CASSLETGVGETQYF. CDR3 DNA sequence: TGCGCCAGCAGCTTGGAAACGGGCGTTGGGGAGACCCAGTACTTC.

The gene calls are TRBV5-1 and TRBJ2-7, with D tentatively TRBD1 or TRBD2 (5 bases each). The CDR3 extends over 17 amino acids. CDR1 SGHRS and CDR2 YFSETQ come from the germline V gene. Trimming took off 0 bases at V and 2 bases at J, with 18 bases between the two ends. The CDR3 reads CASSLGGHKDRAYEQYF. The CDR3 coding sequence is TGCGCCAGCAGCTTGGGAGGGCATAAAGACAGAGCCTACGAGCAGTACTTC.

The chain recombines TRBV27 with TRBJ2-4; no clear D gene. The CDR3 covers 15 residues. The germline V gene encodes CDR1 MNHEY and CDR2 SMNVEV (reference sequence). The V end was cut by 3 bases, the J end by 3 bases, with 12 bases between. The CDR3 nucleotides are TGTGCCAGCAGTTTCGGACCTACCAGCAAAAACATTCAGTACTTC. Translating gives CASSFGPTSKNIQYF.

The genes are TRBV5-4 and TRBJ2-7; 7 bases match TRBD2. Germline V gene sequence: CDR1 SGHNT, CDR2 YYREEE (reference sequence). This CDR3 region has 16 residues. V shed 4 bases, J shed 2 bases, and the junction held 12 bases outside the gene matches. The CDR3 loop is CASSRGGGSRTYEQYF. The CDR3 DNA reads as TGTGCCAGCAGCAGGGGAGGCGGGAGTCGGACCTACGAGCAGTACTTC.

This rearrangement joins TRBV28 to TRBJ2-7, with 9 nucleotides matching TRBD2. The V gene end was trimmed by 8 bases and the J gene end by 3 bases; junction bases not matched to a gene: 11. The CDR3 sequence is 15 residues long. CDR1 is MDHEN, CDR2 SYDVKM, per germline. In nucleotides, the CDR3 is TGTGCCAGCTATGCGGGAGGAGCGGGAGGCTACGAGCAGTACTTC. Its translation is CASYAGGAGGYEQYF.